These 7 T cell receptor beta chains were sequenced from one sample in a study of spatial heterogeneity in lung cancer (dated by TCRdb to 2018 to 2020). The library was prepared using 5' RACE. For sequencing, a NextSeq 500 was employed. TCRdb itself trimmed the public reads at Q25 with fastp, ran MiXCR and retained productive beta chains. One record per CDR3 amino acid sequence lists the most common genes and DNA. Across this sample there are 9,500 to 14,000 distinct CDR3 sequences, with approximately 4% seen only once. About 7.6% of the sample comes from the top ten. The time point label corresponds to: sample taken at primary tumor resection. For TCR sequencing, whole RNA was extracted from tumor and nontumor lung tissue, or from cryopreserved PBMC samples, and no cell sorting was done. The starting material was normal lung tissue next to the tumor, obtained at surgery. These receptors all come from a male donor with early-stage non-small cell lung cancer.

This clonotype was observed many times. Little can be read into the size of this beta chain, an off-target read in a library designed for alpha chains. This chain links TRBV2 with TRBJ1-1; D remains ambiguous. Trimming stripped 5 bases from V and 5 bases from J, with 9 bases between. Per the germline V gene, CDR1 is SNHLY and CDR2 is FYNNEI. This CDR3 has 12 residues. For the CDR3, the DNA is TGTGCCAGCAGTCCCCCGACGACTGAAGCTTTCTTT. Its translation is CASSPPTTEAFF.

This clonotype showed up many times. This beta chain lies outside the target of a library built for alpha chains; its clone size means little. V and J are TRBV9 and TRBJ1-6; D unresolved. This CDR3 comprises 12 residues. V was trimmed by 3 bases and J by 7 bases, leaving 5 bases between them. CDR1 is SGDLS, CDR2 YYNGEE, per germline. The CDR3 bases are TGTGCCAGCAGCGGCGGAAATTCACCCCTCCACTTT. Translating it yields CASSGGNSPLHF.

This clonotype was observed many times. The library was designed around alpha chains, so this beta chain is a stray read whose abundance carries little weight. The chain has TRBV29-1 and TRBJ2-1, with 8 nucleotides matching TRBD2. V shed 7 bases, J shed 3 bases, and the junction held 8 bases outside the gene matches. This CDR3 region has 14 residues. Germline CDR1 SQVTM, CDR2 ANQGSEA. CDR3 sequence (DNA): TGCAGCGCAAGAGGGGCGGGGGGCTACAATGAGCAGTTCTTC. This translates into CSARGAGGYNEQFF.

The table lists this clonotype with many counts. Since the library was made to target alpha chains, this beta chain is a stray read and its abundance is not meaningful. The rearrangement joins TRBV6-6 to TRBJ2-7; D gene ambiguous. CDR3 length equals 16 residues. The ends were cut back, 7 bases at V and 0 bases at J, with 19 bases in the middle. In germline, CDR1 is MNHNY, CDR2 SVGAGI (reference sequence). The CDR3 loop reads CASTSRRGPSSYEQYF. CDR3 sequence (DNA): TGTGCCAGCACCTCAAGGCGCGGACCAAGCTCCTACGAGCAGTACTTC.

This clonotype appeared many times. The library was designed around alpha chains, so this beta chain is a stray read whose abundance carries little weight. J is TRBJ1-6 and V is TRBV21-1. TRBV21-1 is labeled a pseudogene. CDR3 length: 10 residues. The CDR3 protein is CASSKRAPRF. The DNA of the CDR3 is TGTGCCAGCAGCAAAAGGGCCCCCCGCTTT.

A remark on this clonotype: A library made for alpha chains picked up this beta chain off target, so its size means little. V gene TRBV6-7 combines with J gene TRBJ1-1; D might be TRBD1 (5 bases). TRBV6-7 qualifies as an ORF whose function is uncertain. V was clipped by 6 bases and J by 4 bases, with 15 bases between them. The CDR3 length is 14 residues. The CDR3: CASRSREDRTEAFF. The CDR3 nucleotides read TGTGCCAGCAGATCCAGGGAGGACCGCACTGAAGCTTTCTTT.

The table lists this clonotype with many counts. The size of this beta chain means little, since it is a stray read in a library made for alpha chains. The gene calls are TRBV20-1 and TRBJ1-3; no clear D gene. Germline CDR1 DFQATT, CDR2 SNEGSKA (reference sequence). The CDR3 has 13 amino acids. V was clipped by 4 bases and J by 4 bases, with 11 bases between them. CDR3 DNA sequence: TGCAGTGCTACCGAAGGGAACGGAAACACCATATATTTT. The encoded protein is CSATEGNGNTIYF.